These 15 T cell receptor beta chains were sequenced from one sample in a study of blood T cell repertoires in COVID-19. Method: immunoSEQ multiplex PCR; TCRdb's copy keeps in-frame clones and lacks some. The table lists 250,000 to 350,000 clones, less than 85% of them singletons. The specimen was peripheral blood. The receptors were gathered from a human donor with COVID-19, enrolled during active disease. The donor label of this sample is uncertain.

This rearrangement joins TRBV9 to TRBJ1-3, with TRBD1 as a possible D gene (5 bases). The V gene lost 4 bases and the J gene lost 1 base, with 12 bases spanning the gap. Per the germline V gene, CDR1 is SGDLS and CDR2 is YYNGEE. This CDR3 contains 15 residues. The CDR3 here is CASSSPGGSGNTIYF. In nucleotides, the CDR3 is TGTGCCAGCAGCAGCCCCGGGGGTTCTGGAAACACCATATATTTT. Based on the CDR3 plus reference TRBV9 and TRBJ1-3, the full variable domain is DSGVTQTPKHLITATGQRVTLRCSPRSGDLSVYWYQQSLDQGLQFLIQYYNGEERAKGNILERFSAQQFPDLHSELNLSSLELGDSALYFCASSSPGGSGNTIYFGEGSWLTVV.

This chain joins TRBV28 and TRBJ1-1; 9 bases map to TRBD1. Trimming at V came to 8 bases and at J to 1 base, leaving 2 bases not matched to a gene. This CDR3 region has 13 residues. Per the germline V gene, CDR1 is MDHEN and CDR2 is SYDVKM. As DNA, the CDR3 is TGTGCCAGCGTACAGGGGGCGAACACTGAAGCTTTCTTT. Amino acid sequence: CASVQGANTEAFF.

The genes are TRBV3-1 (or the pseudogene TRBV3-2) and TRBJ1-6; possibly TRBD1 for D (6 bases). Deletions cut 4 bases from V and 7 bases from J, with 17 bases between. CDR3 length: 16 residues. Germline CDR1 reads LGHDT; CDR2 reads YNNKEL (reference sequence). The CDR3 DNA sequence: TGTGCCAGCAGCCCATTGGGGACATACCGAAATTCACCCCTCCACTTT. Its protein product is CASSPLGTYRNSPLHF.

V usage is TRBV28 and J usage is TRBJ1-2; D is ambiguous. V dropped 1 base and J dropped 4 bases, with 22 bases sitting between them. Germline loops: CDR1 MDHEN, CDR2 SYDVKM. The CDR3 contains 18 residues. DNA of the CDR3: TGTGCCAGCAGTTTATTGGTTTCGGCGGGCCCGGTGATCTATGGCTACACCTTC. Its protein product is CASSLLVSAGPVIYGYTF.

The J gene is TRBJ1-2, the V gene TRBV4-2, with TRBD1 matching over 10 bases. CDR1 LGHNA and CDR2 YNFKEQ come from the germline V gene. This CDR3 is 15 amino acids long. The trim removed 7 bases at V and 5 bases at J, leaving 10 bases unmatched. The CDR3 nucleotides are TGTGCCAGCACCGCTCGACAGGGGGCAGAGTATGGCTACACCTTC. The encoded protein is CASTARQGAEYGYTF.

This chain connects TRBV6-6 to TRBJ2-5; TRBD1 is a possible D gene (6 bases). Germline V gene lookup returns CDR1 MNHNY and CDR2 SVGAGI (reference sequence). The CDR3 runs 13 residues. V lost 6 bases to trimming and J lost 5 bases, with 13 bases between them. The CDR3 protein is CASRTRGRETQYF. CDR3 bases: TGTGCCAGCAGGACCAGGGGAAGGGAGACCCAGTACTTC.

The chain recombines TRBV2 with TRBJ2-7, with 12 bases identical to TRBD1. Germline values: CDR1 SNHLY, CDR2 FYNNEI. The CDR3 runs 15 residues. J gave up 6 bases and V 4 bases, and 7 bases lay outside the gene matches. The CDR3 DNA follows: TGTGCCAGCAGTGGAACCCGGGACAGGGGGCTCGAGCAGTACTTC. It specifies CASSGTRDRGLEQYF.

The chain carries TRBV2 and TRBJ2-7, with TRBD1 as a possible D gene (6 bases). CDR1 and CDR2 (germline): SNHLY, FYNNEI. V lost 2 bases and J lost 0, with 17 bases in between. This CDR3 contains 17 residues. The CDR3 sequence: CASSEFAGTQPSYEQYF. Written as DNA, the CDR3 is TGTGCCAGCAGTGAATTCGCCGGGACACAACCCTCCTACGAGCAGTACTTC. Full variable domain (remainder filled in from reference TRBV2 and TRBJ2-7): EPEVTQTPSHQVTQMGQEVILRCVPISNHLYFYWYRQILGQKVEFLVSFYNNEISEKSEIFDDQFSVERPDGSNFTLKIRSTKLEDSAMYFCASSEFAGTQPSYEQYFGPGTRLTVT.

The J gene is TRBJ1-1, the V gene TRBV29-1; D is ambiguous. Trimming shortened V by 6 bases and J by 1 base, and 9 bases separated the two germline ends. Germline CDR1 reads SQVTM; CDR2 reads ANQGSEA. The CDR3 has 12 residues. The CDR3 is CSVRGRNTEAFF. CDR3 DNA: TGCAGCGTCCGCGGGAGGAACACTGAAGCTTTCTTT.

The chain recombines TRBV9 with TRBJ2-1; 7 nucleotides line up with TRBD2. Per germline, CDR1 SGDLS and CDR2 YYNGEE. This CDR3 contains 15 residues. Trimming removed 0 bases from V and 6 bases from J; junction bases left unmatched: 6. The CDR3 DNA follows: TGTGCCAGCAGCGTAGTGGGCGGGAGTCCCAATGAGCAGTTCTTC. The encoded protein is CASSVVGGSPNEQFF.

This clone appeared a single time. J is TRBJ2-1 and V is TRBV19; TRBD2 is a possible D gene (6 bases). The V gene's germline CDR1 is LNHDA and CDR2 SQIVND (reference sequence). V was clipped by 3 bases and J by 0 bases, with 9 bases between them. The CDR3 totals 15 residues. The CDR3 sequence is CASSMTRGSYNEQFF. The CDR3 nucleotides are TGTGCCAGTAGTATGACTAGAGGCTCCTACAATGAGCAGTTCTTC.

The V gene is TRBV19, the J gene TRBJ2-5; tentatively, D is TRBD1 (7 bases). Looked up from germline, CDR1 is LNHDA and CDR2 is SQIVND (reference sequence). The CDR3 totals 15 residues. The V end was cut by 5 bases, the J end by 5 bases, with 18 bases between. In DNA, the CDR3 is TGTGCCAGTAGTTCTCAGGAGGGGGCGTGGGAGACCCAGTACTTC. Translation gives CASSSQEGAWETQYF.

J is TRBJ2-1 and V is TRBV9, with TRBD2 matching over 8 bases. The junction had 10 bases not matched to a gene; V was cut back by 0 bases and J by 8 bases. There are 16 residues in the CDR3. Germline loops: CDR1 SGDLS, CDR2 YYNGEE. The chain's CDR3 is CASSVGTGRASDEQFF. CDR3 in DNA: TGTGCCAGCAGCGTAGGAACCGGGAGGGCCTCCGATGAGCAGTTCTTC. Drawing the rest from reference TRBV9 and TRBJ2-1, the complete variable domain is DSGVTQTPKHLITATGQRVTLRCSPRSGDLSVYWYQQSLDQGLQFLIQYYNGEERAKGNILERFSAQQFPDLHSELNLSSLELGDSALYFCASSVGTGRASDEQFFGPGTRLTVL.

The chain's CDR3 is CASSQVTSGPYEQYF. CDR3 nucleotides: TGTGCCAGCAGCCAAGTGACTAGCGGCCCCTACGAGCAGTACTTC. The chain joins TRBV3-1 (or the pseudogene TRBV3-2) to TRBJ2-7; 9 bases are a match to TRBD2. Germline V lookup: CDR1 LGHDT, CDR2 YNNKEL (reference sequence). V was pared by 1 base and J by 2 bases, with 3 bases of the junction left unmatched. The CDR3 is 15 residues long.

This clone was detected only once. The sample has other DNA sequences that encode this CDR3 too. The chain joins TRBV11-2 to TRBJ1-2; D is undetermined. Trimming stripped 4 bases from V and 0 bases from J, with 6 bases between. The CDR3 runs 13 residues. Germline values: CDR1 SGHAT, CDR2 FQNNGV. The CDR3 region is CASSSTANYGYTF. The CDR3 region has the DNA TGTGCCAGCAGCTCCACAGCTAACTATGGCTACACCTTC.